This T cell receptor (beta chain) was sequenced for a study of blood T cells in healthy people across ages. Study-wide results and limits: Age brought a roughly linear fall in TCR beta diversity measured per million T cells. Unsorted PBMCs prevented conclusive naive versus antigen-experienced comparison.

Points on this clonotype: Its antigen is as yet unknown.

Alongside a J-beta primer mix, a sample-barcoded 5' primer served in a second PCR lasting roughly 7 to 11 cycles. TCRdb fed the 5' RACE reads into MiXCR, producing one record per CDR3 protein. The table lists roughly 2 million distinct CDR3 sequences, roughly 52% of them singletons. Sequenced: blood. The receptor was isolated from a middle-aged woman in good health.

The CDR3 coding sequence is TGTGCCAGCAGCCCGGGACATCAACTCTACGAGCAGTACTTC. It codes for CASSPGHQLYEQYF. V gene TRBV6-5 combines with J gene TRBJ2-7; D possibly corresponds to TRBD1 (6 bases). Trimming removed 6 bases from V and 3 bases from J, with 15 bases in between. This CDR3 comprises 14 residues. Germline CDR1 reads MNHEY; CDR2 reads SVGAGI.